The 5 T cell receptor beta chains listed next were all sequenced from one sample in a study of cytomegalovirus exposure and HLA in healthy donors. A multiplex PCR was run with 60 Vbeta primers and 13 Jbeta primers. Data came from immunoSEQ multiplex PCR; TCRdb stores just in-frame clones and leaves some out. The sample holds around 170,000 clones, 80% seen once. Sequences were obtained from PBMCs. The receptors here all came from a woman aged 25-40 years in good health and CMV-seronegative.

The CDR3 is CASSGLAGGLETQYF. The CDR3 DNA sequence: TGTGCCAGCAGCGGACTAGCGGGGGGGCTAGAGACCCAGTACTTC. V gene TRBV9 combines with J gene TRBJ2-5, with 14 bases that match TRBD2. The junction had 2 bases not matched to a gene; V was cut back by 3 bases and J by 4 bases. Germline V lookup: CDR1 SGDLS, CDR2 YYNGEE. This CDR3 has 15 residues.

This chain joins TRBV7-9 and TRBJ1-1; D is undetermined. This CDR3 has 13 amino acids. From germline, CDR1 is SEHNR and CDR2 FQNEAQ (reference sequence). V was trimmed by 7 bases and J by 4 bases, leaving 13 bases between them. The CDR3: CASTGGQSTEAFF. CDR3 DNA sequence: TGTGCCAGCACCGGAGGGCAGAGCACTGAAGCTTTCTTT.

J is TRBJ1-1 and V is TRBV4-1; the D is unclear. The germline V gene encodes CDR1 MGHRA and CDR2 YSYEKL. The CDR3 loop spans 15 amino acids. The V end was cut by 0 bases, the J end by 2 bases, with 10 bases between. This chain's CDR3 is CASSQDRQVNTEAFF. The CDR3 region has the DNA TGCGCCAGCAGCCAAGATCGGCAGGTAAACACTGAAGCTTTCTTT.

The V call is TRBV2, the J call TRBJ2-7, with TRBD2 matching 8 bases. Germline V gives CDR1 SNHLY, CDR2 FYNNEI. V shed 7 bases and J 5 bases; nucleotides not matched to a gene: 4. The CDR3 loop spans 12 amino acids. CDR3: CASTRLANEQYF. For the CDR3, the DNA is TGTGCCAGCACTCGACTAGCGAACGAGCAGTACTTC.

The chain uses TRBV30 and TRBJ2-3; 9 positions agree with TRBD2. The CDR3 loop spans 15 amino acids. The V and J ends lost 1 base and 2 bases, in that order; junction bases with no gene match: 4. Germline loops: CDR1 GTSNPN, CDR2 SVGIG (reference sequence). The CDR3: CAWSAGLALTDTQYF. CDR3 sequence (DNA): TGTGCCTGGAGTGCGGGACTAGCCCTCACAGATACGCAGTATTTT. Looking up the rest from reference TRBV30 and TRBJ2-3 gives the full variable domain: SQTIHQWPATLVQPVGSPLSLECTVEGTSNPNLYWYRQAAGRGLQLLFYSVGIGQISSEVPQNLSASRPQDRQFILSSKKLLLSDSGFYLCAWSAGLALTDTQYFGPGTRLTVL.